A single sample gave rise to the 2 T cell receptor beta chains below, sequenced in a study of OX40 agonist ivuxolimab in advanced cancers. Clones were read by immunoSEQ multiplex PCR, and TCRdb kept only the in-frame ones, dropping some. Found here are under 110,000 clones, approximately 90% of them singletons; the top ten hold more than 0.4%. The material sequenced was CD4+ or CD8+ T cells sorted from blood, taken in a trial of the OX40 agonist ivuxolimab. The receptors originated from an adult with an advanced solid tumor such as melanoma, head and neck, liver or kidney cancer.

The CDR3 spells CASRLAGGYPYEQYF. The CDR3, as DNA: TGTGCCAGCCGACTAGCGGGGGGGTATCCCTACGAGCAGTACTTC. V and J are TRBV7-2 and TRBJ2-7, with 14 bases identical to TRBD2. CDR3 length equals 15 residues. Germline V gene sequence: CDR1 SGHTA, CDR2 FQGNSA. The junction had 5 bases not matched to a gene; V was cut back by 8 bases and J by 2 bases.

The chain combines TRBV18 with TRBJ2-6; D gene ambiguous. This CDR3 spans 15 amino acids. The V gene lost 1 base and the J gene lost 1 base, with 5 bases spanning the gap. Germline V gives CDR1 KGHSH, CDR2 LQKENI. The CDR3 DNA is TGTGCCAGCTCACCACTTGAGTCTGGGGCCAACGTCCTGACTTTC. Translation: CASSPLESGANVLTF.